Listed below are T cell receptor beta chains from one sample, sequenced in a study of T cell repertoires in cytomegalovirus infection. For these receptors, no antigen is known. TCRdb itself ran the reads through MiXCR, one entry per CDR3 protein. The table lists a few hundred thousand distinct CDR3 sequences, under 35% of them singletons. Here the sequenced sample was cultured PBMCs, taken from culture after CMV antigen stimulation. Every receptor here comes from a human donor in good health (CMV status not recorded). Some clones in this sample may be carry-over from other donors' samples. The CDR3 runs from the conserved cysteine through the conserved F or W. The order of the fields is clone size, J gene, V gene, D gene, CDR3 DNA, CDR3 protein. The D gene is left open where the match is weak. Clone size is shown for a subset of rows, as once, few, many or a class of expanded clone.

abundance: NA; j_gene: TRBJ2-1; v_gene: TRBV12-3/TRBV12-4; d_gene: NA; CDR3nt: TGTGCCAGCAGCGACTCCTACCCTGATGAACCTGACAATGAGCAGTTCTTC; CDR3aa: CASSDSYPDEPDNEQFF
abundance: NA; j_gene: TRBJ2-7; v_gene: TRBV7-8; d_gene: TRBD1; CDR3nt: TGTGCCAGCAGCTGGGTCATCGACAGGGGGGTTTTCGGGCAGTACTTC; CDR3aa: CASSWVIDRGVFGQYF
abundance: NA; j_gene: TRBJ1-5; v_gene: TRBV6-1; d_gene: NA; CDR3nt: TGTGCCAGCAGTGACACGGCACGTCAGCCCCAGCATTTT; CDR3aa: CASSDTARQPQHF
abundance: few; j_gene: TRBJ1-2; v_gene: TRBV7-6; d_gene: NA; CDR3nt: TGTGCCAGCAGCCTCAGGGATGGCGGCTATGGCTACACCTTC; CDR3aa: CASSLRDGGYGYTF
abundance: many; j_gene: TRBJ1-5; v_gene: TRBV6-1; d_gene: TRBD1; CDR3nt: TGTGCCAGCAGTGTTTACAGGGGAGCTCAGCCCCAGCATTTT; CDR3aa: CASSVYRGAQPQHF
abundance: NA; j_gene: TRBJ2-7; v_gene: TRBV28; d_gene: NA; CDR3nt: TGTGCCAGCAGTTTACGCACTGGACAGAACTCCTACGAGCAGTACTTC; CDR3aa: CASSLRTGQNSYEQYF
abundance: NA; j_gene: TRBJ1-5; v_gene: TRBV6-1; d_gene: NA; CDR3nt: TGTGCCAGCATCGAATCGGGGAAAAACAATCAGCCCCAGCATTTT; CDR3aa: CASIESGKNNQPQHF
abundance: NA; j_gene: TRBJ2-3; v_gene: TRBV6-1; d_gene: NA; CDR3nt: TGTGCCAGCAGACTAGGGGGTAATGCAGATACGCAGTATTTT; CDR3aa: CASRLGGNADTQYF
abundance: NA; j_gene: TRBJ2-5; v_gene: TRBV5-6; d_gene: TRBD2; CDR3nt: TGTGCCAGCAGCTCTCGGGACAGGGGGGACGGACTAGCGGGAGATGGAGAGACCCAGTACTTC; CDR3aa: CASSSRDRGDGLAGDGETQYF
abundance: NA; j_gene: TRBJ1-6; v_gene: TRBV7-9; d_gene: NA; CDR3nt: TGTGCCAGCAGCTTAGCTTCAGGCCAGAGCTCCTATAATTCACCCCTCCACTTT; CDR3aa: CASSLASGQSSYNSPLHF
abundance: few; j_gene: TRBJ2-5; v_gene: TRBV7-2; d_gene: NA; CDR3nt: TGTGCCAGCAGCCCCCGGACAGTTAAGAAGACCCAGTACTTC; CDR3aa: CASSPRTVKKTQYF
abundance: few; j_gene: TRBJ1-2; v_gene: TRBV29-1; d_gene: NA; CDR3nt: TGCAGCGTTGAACTGTACAGGGTTAACTATGGCTACACCTTC; CDR3aa: CSVELYRVNYGYTF
abundance: few; j_gene: TRBJ2-2; v_gene: TRBV30; d_gene: NA; CDR3nt: TGTGCCTGGAGTTCACACACATCGCCCGGGGAGCTGTTTTTT; CDR3aa: CAWSSHTSPGELFF
abundance: NA; j_gene: TRBJ2-1; v_gene: TRBV28; d_gene: TRBD2; CDR3nt: TGTGCCAGCACCTTAGCGGGAGGGCTTTCCGATGAGCAGTTCTTC; CDR3aa: CASTLAGGLSDEQFF
abundance: many; j_gene: TRBJ2-1; v_gene: TRBV7-8; d_gene: NA; CDR3nt: TGTGCCAGCAGCCAAATCCAAGGGGTCCCCGGCCCCTACAATGAGCAGTTCTTC; CDR3aa: CASSQIQGVPGPYNEQFF
abundance: NA; j_gene: TRBJ1-1; v_gene: TRBV10-3; d_gene: NA; CDR3nt: TGTGCCATCAGTGACAGTCGGGGAGGAACTGAAGCTTTCTTT; CDR3aa: CAISDSRGGTEAFF
abundance: NA; j_gene: TRBJ2-1; v_gene: TRBV7-3; d_gene: NA; CDR3nt: TGTGCCAGCAGCTTAGATGGGGGGCCGACTGGGAATGAGCAGTTCTTC; CDR3aa: CASSLDGGPTGNEQFF
abundance: NA; j_gene: TRBJ1-5; v_gene: TRBV7-6; d_gene: NA; CDR3nt: TGTGCCAGCAGCTTAGAAGGCGGTCCGTATCAGCCCCAGCATTTT; CDR3aa: CASSLEGGPYQPQHF
abundance: NA; j_gene: TRBJ1-2; v_gene: TRBV5-1; d_gene: TRBD1; CDR3nt: TGCGCCAGCAGCTTGGGCACCCAGGGGGCGCAAGGCTACACCTTC; CDR3aa: CASSLGTQGAQGYTF
abundance: NA; j_gene: TRBJ2-7; v_gene: TRBV6-5; d_gene: TRBD1; CDR3nt: TGTGCCAGCAGGGACAGGGGTTACGCCTACGAGCAGTACTTC; CDR3aa: CASRDRGYAYEQYF
abundance: NA; j_gene: TRBJ2-3; v_gene: TRBV6-1; d_gene: TRBD2; CDR3nt: TGTGCCAGCAGTGAACCCAGACTAGCGGGCTTGGGGGATACGCAGTATTTT; CDR3aa: CASSEPRLAGLGDTQYF
abundance: NA; j_gene: TRBJ2-7; v_gene: TRBV6-1; d_gene: TRBD2; CDR3nt: TGTGCCAGCAGTGAAGGACTAGCCGCCCCCTACGAGCAGTACTTC; CDR3aa: CASSEGLAAPYEQYF
abundance: few; j_gene: TRBJ2-7; v_gene: TRBV27; d_gene: NA; CDR3nt: TGTGCCAGCAGTACAGGGTTAACCTACGAGCAGTACTTC; CDR3aa: CASSTGLTYEQYF